The following is a T cell receptor beta chain sequence with its context. Its antigen is unidentified. This sample is drawn from a study of cytomegalovirus exposure and HLA in healthy donors. About the study: Per a later analysis, the roughly 690 first-cohort and more than 100 validation repertoires shared one platform. Whole-study results and caveats: Cytomegalovirus association was listed for under 200 TCR beta chains.

Profiled with immunoSEQ multiplex PCR; TCRdb holds only in-frame clones, not every one. The sample has some 70,000 clones; about 89% are singletons. Trimming at V came to 3 bases and at J to 7 bases, leaving 5 bases not matched to a gene. Germline V gene lookup returns CDR1 MNHEY and CDR2 SMNVEV (reference sequence). This CDR3 spans 14 amino acids. The J gene is TRBJ1-2, the V gene TRBV27; 10 nucleotides agree with TRBD1. This receptor was obtained from a woman in her late teens or twenties in good health and CMV-seronegative. Source material: PBMCs. The chain's CDR3 is CASSFGQGVGGYTF. The CDR3 nucleotides read TGTGCCAGCAGTTTTGGACAGGGGGTTGGTGGCTACACCTTC.